This T cell receptor (beta chain) was identified during a study of T cells in Graves' hyperthyroidism and ophthalmopathy. Study results and caveats: A model built on 13 V-J features separated ophthalmopathy from stable hyperthyroidism.

The sample holds a few counts of this clonotype. Its antigen is unknown. Exclusions: uncontrolled infection, other autoimmune disease, pregnancy, lactation. Amplification yielded TCR beta CDR3 regions, with RNA transcripts as the source. HTBI primers were the set used in a first-round RT-PCR of the TCR CDR3. TCRdb fed the multiplex PCR reads into MiXCR, producing one record per CDR3 protein. The sample contains 660,000 or so distinct CDR3 sequences, less than 25% of which appear only once. The CDR3 has 16 residues. Trimming took off 5 bases at V and 0 bases at J, with 15 bases between the two ends. CDR1 and CDR2 (germline): MNHEY, SMNVEV (reference sequence).

The receptor was isolated from a young man with Graves' ophthalmopathy. This rearrangement joins TRBV27 to TRBJ2-3, with no clear D. Input material: blood. The CDR3 bases are TGTGCCAGCAGTCGGTGGGGTCCCAGGAGCACAGATACGCAGTATTTT. This encodes CASSRWGPRSTDTQYF.